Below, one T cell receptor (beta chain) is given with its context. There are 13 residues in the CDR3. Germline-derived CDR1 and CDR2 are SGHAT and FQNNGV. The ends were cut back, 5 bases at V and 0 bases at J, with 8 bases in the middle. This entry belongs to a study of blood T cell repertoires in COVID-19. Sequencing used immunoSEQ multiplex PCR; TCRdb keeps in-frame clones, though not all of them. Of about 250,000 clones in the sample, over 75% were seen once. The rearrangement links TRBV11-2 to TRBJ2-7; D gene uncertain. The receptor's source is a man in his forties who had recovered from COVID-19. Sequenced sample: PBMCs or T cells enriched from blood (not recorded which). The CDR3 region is CASSPLSSYEQYF. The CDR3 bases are TGTGCCAGCAGCCCTCTAAGCTCCTACGAGCAGTACTTC. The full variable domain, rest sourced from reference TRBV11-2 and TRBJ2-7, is EAGVAQSPRYKIIEKRQSVAFWCNPISGHATLYWYQQILGQGPKLLIQFQNNGVVDDSQLPKDRFSAERLKGVDSTLKIQPAKLEDSAVYLCASSPLSSYEQYFGPGTRLTVT.